This T cell receptor (beta chain) was recovered during a study of blood T cell repertoires in COVID-19. Trimming pared 6 bases from V and 2 bases from J, leaving 11 bases between. The CDR3 loop spans 13 amino acids. This clone occurred once. Generated by immunoSEQ multiplex PCR, the TCRdb table keeps only in-frame clones and is missing some. The sample carries about 150,000 clones, 75% to 85% recorded once. Material: peripheral blood. The gene calls are TRBV12-3 or TRBV12-4 and TRBJ2-7; D is ambiguous. This receptor was obtained from a woman aged 45-65 years with acute or convalescent COVID-19. CDR3 region: CASSIHGAYEQYF. CDR3 in DNA: TGTGCCAGCAGCATACACGGAGCCTACGAGCAGTACTTC.